Listed here are 31 T cell receptor beta chains from one sample, sequenced in a study of molecular identifiers for immune sequencing clone quantification. In TCRdb, the PCR reads were re-called with MiXCR into one record per CDR3 protein. The data show roughly 93,000 distinct CDR3 sequences, with 15% to 20% seen just once and around 0.8% held by the top ten. Material: naive CD8+ T cells from blood, with Jurkat cell RNA spiked in. Subset: FACS-sorted CD8+CD4-CCR7+CD45RA+ naive T cells. These receptor sequences come from a human donor in good health. Some libraries in this study had Jurkat cell RNA spiked in.

As for this clonotype: A much more abundant neighbour one base away suggests this may be a read error. The chain is built from TRBV19 and TRBJ2-1, with TRBD1 matching 11 bases. The CDR3 spans 13 residues. The germline CDR1 and CDR2 sequences are LNHDA and SQIVND (reference sequence). CDR3 sequence (DNA): TGTGCCAGTAGTAGGACAGGGGGCAATGAGCAGTCCTTC. Its translation is CASSRTGGNEQSF.

This clonotype was found many times. This rearrangement joins TRBV6-6 to TRBJ2-1; D possibly corresponds to TRBD1 (5 bases). The CDR3 is made up of 12 amino acids. Germline assignment: CDR1 MNHNY and CDR2 SVGAGI (reference sequence). V lost 4 bases and J lost 8, with 9 bases in between. The CDR3 DNA reads TGTGCCAGCAGTTCCCAGGGCGATGAGCAGTTCTTC. This translates into CASSSQGDEQFF.

A remark on this clonotype: A much bigger clone sits one base away, suggesting this may be a read error. This sequence joins TRBV11-1 and TRBJ2-1; TRBD2 matches 10 bases. This CDR3 spans 16 amino acids. Germline assignment: CDR1 SGHAT and CDR2 FQDESV (reference sequence). V was pared by 4 bases and J by 5 bases, with 8 bases of the junction left unmatched. The CDR3 coding sequence is TGTGCCAGCAGCTCTGTAGCGGGAGGTTCCCACAATGAGCAGTTCTTC. This sequence encodes CASSSVAGGSHNEQFF.

This clonotype was seen at least ten times. CDR3 sequence: CASSQKRGINTEAFF. CDR3 coding DNA: TGCGCCAGCAGCCAAAAACGCGGGATTAACACTGAAGCTTTCTTT. V and J are TRBV4-3 and TRBJ1-1; D is ambiguous. Trimming removed 2 bases at V and 2 bases at J, with 12 bases between. From germline, CDR1 is LGHNA and CDR2 YSLEER. The CDR3 extends over 15 amino acids.

This clonotype appeared many times. The rearrangement links TRBV12-3 or TRBV12-4 to TRBJ2-5, with D unresolved. Trimming removed 1 base from V and 0 bases from J, with 6 bases in between. There are 14 residues in the CDR3. DNA for the CDR3: TGTGCCAGCAGTTTAGGTATAAACCAAGAGACCCAGTACTTC. Translated: CASSLGINQETQYF.

This clonotype was recorded at least ten times. The CDR3 coding sequence is TGTGCCAGCAGTTTATCCCCCGGCCTGAACACTGAAGCTTTCTTT. This codes for CASSLSPGLNTEAFF. The chain combines TRBV27 with TRBJ1-1, with D unclear. With 0 bases removed from V and 0 bases from J, the gap between germline ends came to 8 bases. In germline, CDR1 is MNHEY, CDR2 SMNVEV (reference sequence). The length of the CDR3 is 15 residues.

This clonotype was found many times. The rearrangement links TRBV28 to TRBJ2-6, with D uncertain. CDR3 length: 17 amino acids. In germline, CDR1 is MDHEN, CDR2 SYDVKM. Trimming took off 3 bases at V and 0 bases at J, with 12 bases between the two ends. The CDR3 protein is CASSLPGHYSGANVLTF. The CDR3 DNA reads as TGTGCCAGCAGTTTGCCGGGCCACTACTCTGGGGCCAACGTCCTGACTTTC.

This clonotype came up many times. The chain is built from TRBV12-3 or TRBV12-4 and TRBJ1-5, with D perhaps TRBD1 (5 bases). V dropped 7 bases and J dropped 0 bases, with 16 bases sitting between them. The CDR3 is made up of 16 amino acids. In DNA form, the CDR3 reads TGTGCCAGCACCGCGGGGGACGGAGTTAGCAATCAGCCCCAGCATTTT. Amino acid sequence: CASTAGDGVSNQPQHF.

This clonotype was seen many times. The J gene is TRBJ2-3, the V gene TRBV7-2; 9 bases line up with TRBD2. The CDR3 covers 19 residues. Germline V lookup: CDR1 SGHTA, CDR2 FQGNSA. Germline trimming cut 1 base from V and 0 bases from J; bases unmatched to any gene: 11. The CDR3 DNA follows: TGTGCCAGCAGCTTAGGGCGGGGGGGAGCGGGAGTTAGCACAGATACGCAGTATTTT. This codes for CASSLGRGGAGVSTDTQYF.

This clonotype came up many times. The chain uses TRBV29-1 and TRBJ1-1, with 7 bases identical to TRBD1. This CDR3 is 13 amino acids long. Losses at the gene ends were 5 bases for V and 3 bases for J; bases not matched to a gene: 6. CDR1 is SQVTM, CDR2 ANQGSEA, per germline. CDR3 region: CSVHYRGHTEAFF. The CDR3 coding sequence is TGCAGCGTTCATTACAGGGGACACACTGAAGCTTTCTTT.

This clonotype was found many times. This rearrangement joins TRBV6-1 to TRBJ1-2; D unresolved. With 1 base removed from V and 5 bases from J, the gap between germline ends came to 11 bases. The CDR3 runs to 14 residues. Germline V gene lookup returns CDR1 MNHNS and CDR2 SASEGT. This CDR3 is CASSEGGITYGYTF. The CDR3 coding sequence is TGTGCCAGCAGTGAAGGGGGAATTACGTATGGCTACACCTTC.

This clonotype was recorded at least ten times. The chain is built from TRBV10-3 and TRBJ2-5, with TRBD1 as a possible D gene (5 bases). CDR3 length equals 15 residues. Germline CDR1 and CDR2: ENHRY and SYGVKD. Trimming pared 0 bases from V and 4 bases from J, leaving 12 bases between. CDR3 region: CAISESQGLRETQYF. As DNA, the CDR3 is TGTGCCATCAGTGAGTCCCAGGGATTAAGAGAGACCCAGTACTTC.

The CDR3 bases are TGTGCCAGCGCGGACAGCACCGGGGAGCTGTTTTTT. Translation gives CASADSTGELFF. The V gene is TRBV13, the J gene TRBJ2-2; the D gene is possibly TRBD1 (6 bases). The germline CDR1 and CDR2 sequences are PRHDT and FYEKMQ (reference sequence). CDR3 length equals 12 residues. Trimming shortened V by 8 bases and J by 4 bases, and 8 bases separated the two germline ends.

This clonotype was detected ten times or more. J is TRBJ1-2 and V is TRBV29-1; 9 bases match TRBD1. CDR3 length: 15 amino acids. V shed 8 bases, J shed 3 bases, and the junction held 13 bases outside the gene matches. The germline V gene has CDR1 SQVTM and CDR2 ANQGSEA. The CDR3 bases are TGCAGCCACAGCTCCCCACAGGGGGCAGACTATGGCTACACCTTC. Encoded protein: CSHSSPQGADYGYTF. The variable domain in full, completed from reference TRBV29-1 and TRBJ1-2, reads SAVISQKPSRDICQRGTSLTIQCQVDSQVTMMFWYRQQPGQSLTLIATANQGSEATYESGFVIDKFPISRPNLTFSTLTVSNMSPEDSSIYLCSHSSPQGADYGYTFGSGTRLTVV.

This clonotype was observed many times. The chain couples TRBV4-3 to TRBJ2-7, with D perhaps TRBD2 (6 bases). The germline CDR1 and CDR2 sequences are LGHNA and YSLEER. This CDR3 region has 15 residues. V lost 2 bases and J 4 bases, leaving 15 bases between the germline ends. The CDR3 reads CASSQKEGPWYEQYF. The CDR3 coding sequence is TGCGCCAGCAGCCAAAAGGAGGGGCCTTGGTACGAGCAGTACTTC.

This clonotype appeared many times. The chain links TRBV20-1 to TRBJ1-4; no firm D call. Germline V gene data show CDR1 as DFQATT and CDR2 as SNEGSKA (reference sequence). The V end lost 1 base, the J end lost 4 bases, and 16 bases lay between the germline ends. This CDR3 contains 16 residues. For the CDR3, the DNA is TGCAGTGCTAGAGGCCTTCTTCCGGGGATTAATGAAAAACTGTTTTTT. Translating it yields CSARGLLPGINEKLFF.

This clonotype was found many times. The rearrangement uses TRBV9 and TRBJ2-3, with D perhaps matching TRBD1 (5 bases). Looked up from germline, CDR1 is SGDLS and CDR2 is YYNGEE. CDR3 length equals 16 residues. With 0 bases removed from V and 4 bases from J, the gap between germline ends came to 15 bases. DNA for the CDR3: TGTGCCAGCAGCGTAGCGGAAGGGGAAGTGGCAGATACGCAGTATTTT. This translates into CASSVAEGEVADTQYF.

This clonotype was counted ten times or more. The genes are TRBV19 and TRBJ2-5; 8 bases agree with TRBD2. Looked up from germline, CDR1 is LNHDA and CDR2 is SQIVND (reference sequence). This CDR3 has 14 residues. With 4 bases clipped from V and 5 bases from J, the junction kept 6 bases outside the gene matches. The CDR3 protein is CASSTGLAQETQYF. The DNA of the CDR3 is TGTGCCAGTAGTACAGGACTAGCTCAGGAGACCCAGTACTTC.

Notes on this clonotype: At one of its ends the junction is not consistent with the germline gene, which may arise from a read error. The chain combines TRBV4-3 with TRBJ2-1; 9 bases agree with TRBD2. The CDR3 is 16 amino acids. CDR1 and CDR2 (germline): LGHNA, YSLEER. The CDR3 region has the DNA TGCGCCAGCAGCCAAGAAGTGACTAGCGGATACAATGAGCAGCTCTTC. Translated: CASSQEVTSGYNEQLF.

This clonotype was found many times. This CDR3 reads CASSLVSGELFF. The CDR3 coding sequence is TGTGCCAGCAGCTTAGTCTCCGGGGAGCTGTTTTTT. The chain is built from TRBV7-2 and TRBJ2-2, with no clear D. Germline V gives CDR1 SGHTA, CDR2 FQGNSA. Trimming stripped 1 base from V and 6 bases from J, with 3 bases between. The CDR3 contains 12 residues. The complete variable domain, with remaining parts taken from reference TRBV7-2 and TRBJ2-2, reads GAGVSQSPSNKVTEKGKDVELRCDPISGHTALYWYRQSLGQGLEFLIYFQGNSAPDKSGLPSDRFSAERTGGSVSTLTIQRTQQEDSAVYLCASSLVSGELFFGEGSRLTVL.

This clonotype was picked up a small number of times. In nucleotides, the CDR3 is TGTGCCAGCTCACCACCGATTGGCAATGAGCAGTTCTTC. The encoded protein is CASSPPIGNEQFF. The chain joins TRBV18 to TRBJ2-1; D call uncertain. Germline loops: CDR1 KGHSH, CDR2 LQKENI. V lost 0 bases and J 6 bases, leaving 6 bases between the germline ends. The CDR3 is made up of 13 amino acids.

About this clonotype: Being one base from a much bigger clone, this may be a read error. The V and J genes are TRBV19 and TRBJ2-7; 7 bases map to TRBD1. Germline CDR1 reads LNHDA; CDR2 reads SQIVND (reference sequence). The CDR3 is 13 residues long. The CDR3 spells CACSLTGRYEQYF. The DNA for the CDR3 is TGTGCCTGTAGTTTGACAGGGCGCTACGAGCAGTACTTC.

This clonotype showed up many times. This chain joins TRBV7-2 and TRBJ1-5; no reliable D call. V lost 1 base and J lost 0, with 10 bases in between. This CDR3 is built from 16 residues. Germline values: CDR1 SGHTA, CDR2 FQGNSA. This CDR3 reads CASSLDITYSNQPQHF. DNA for the CDR3: TGTGCCAGCAGCTTAGACATTACCTATAGCAATCAGCCCCAGCATTTT.

This clonotype was picked up many times. J is TRBJ1-1 and V is TRBV29-1; possible D gene TRBD1, 5 bases. Germline assignment: CDR1 SQVTM and CDR2 ANQGSEA. This CDR3 has 11 amino acids. V was pared by 3 bases and J by 7 bases, with 9 bases between. The CDR3 DNA is TGCAGCGTTGAGCGGGACGGTGAAGCTTTCTTT. This sequence encodes CSVERDGEAFF.

This clonotype was detected many times. The chain has TRBV5-1 and TRBJ2-1, with D possibly TRBD1 on 5 matching bases. Per germline, CDR1 SGHRS and CDR2 YFSETQ. The CDR3 is 13 residues long. V lost 4 bases and J lost 4, with 9 bases in between. CDR3 region: CASSIDRYNEQFF. The CDR3 nucleotides read TGCGCCAGCAGCATTGACAGATACAATGAGCAGTTCTTC.

This sequence joins TRBV27 and TRBJ2-3; TRBD2 agrees at 13 bases. CDR3 length: 15 residues. The V gene end was trimmed by 6 bases and the J gene end by 1 base; junction bases not matched to a gene: 1. Per germline, CDR1 MNHEY and CDR2 SMNVEV (reference sequence). The CDR3 here is CASSGLAGGTDTQYF. CDR3 DNA sequence: TGTGCCAGCAGCGGACTAGCGGGGGGCACAGATACGCAGTATTTT.

The chain combines TRBV20-1 with TRBJ2-3; D is unclear. The germline V gene has CDR1 DFQATT and CDR2 SNEGSKA (reference sequence). Trimming shortened V by 7 bases and J by 7 bases, and 12 bases separated the two germline ends. The length of the CDR3 is 11 residues. The DNA for the CDR3 is TGCAGTGGTATCACAACAAATACGCAGTATTTT. Protein: CSGITTNTQYF.

This clonotype was seen ten or more times. The V and J genes are TRBV12-3 or TRBV12-4 and TRBJ2-7; D call uncertain. The CDR3 is made up of 14 amino acids. V lost 4 bases, J lost 3 bases, and 13 bases lay in between. This CDR3 reads CASSYPGRIYEQYF. CDR3 sequence (DNA): TGTGCCAGCAGTTATCCTGGCCGTATCTACGAGCAGTACTTC.

This clonotype has ten or more counts. The rearrangement uses TRBV29-1 and TRBJ2-1; 11 nucleotides line up with TRBD2. After removal of 6 bases from V and 9 bases from J, the junction contained 4 bases not matched to a gene. Germline V gives CDR1 SQVTM, CDR2 ANQGSEA. This CDR3 is built from 12 residues. DNA of the CDR3: TGCAGCGTGGTACTAGCGGGAGTTGAGCAGTTCTTC. Its translation: CSVVLAGVEQFF.

This clonotype was counted ten times or more. V usage is TRBV11-3 and J usage is TRBJ2-5; 11 bases match TRBD1. This CDR3 is built from 15 residues. V gave up 3 bases and J gave up 4 bases; unmatched junction bases: 4. Germline V gene data show CDR1 as SGHNT and CDR2 as YENEEA. This chain's CDR3 is CASSLDRGLGETQYF. The CDR3 bases are TGTGCCAGCAGCTTGGACAGGGGGCTTGGAGAGACCCAGTACTTC.

There are many counts of this clonotype. This chain joins TRBV4-1 and TRBJ2-3; D is ambiguous. Germline CDR1 reads MGHRA; CDR2 reads YSYEKL. The CDR3 is made up of 14 amino acids. The V and J ends lost 4 bases and 5 bases respectively, with 13 bases between them. The CDR3: CASSPRIGGDTQYF. The CDR3 nucleotides read TGCGCCAGCAGCCCCCGGATCGGCGGAGATACGCAGTATTTT.